The 23 T cell receptor beta chains below come from one sample, sequenced in a study of molecular identifiers for immune sequencing clone quantification. MiXCR was run by TCRdb on the PCR reads, yielding one entry per CDR3 protein. The data hold around 470,000 distinct CDR3 sequences, with around 23% observed a single time. Sequenced sample: naive CD8+ T cells from blood, with Jurkat cell RNA spiked in. Stated subset: FACS-sorted CD8+CD4-CCR7+CD45RA+ naive T cells. The receptors here all came from a human donor in good health. Some libraries in this study had Jurkat cell RNA spiked in.

A single count supports this clonotype. Sequence at one end of the junction differs from germline and may be a read error. The chain couples TRBV6-2 or TRBV6-3 to TRBJ2-7; D is perhaps TRBD1 (5 bases). The CDR3 is 17 residues long. Germline V gene sequence: CDR1 MNHEY, CDR2 SVGEGT. Here the CDR3 reads CARSYPIKTGSAREQYF. In DNA, the CDR3 is TGTGCCCGCAGTTACCCCATCAAAACAGGTTCGGCGAGGGAGCAGTACTTC.

This clonotype was detected many times. The V call is TRBV20-1, the J call TRBJ1-1; 9 bases fit TRBD1. Per germline, CDR1 DFQATT and CDR2 SNEGSKA (reference sequence). The CDR3 loop spans 14 amino acids. V gave up 4 bases and J gave up 4 bases; unmatched junction bases: 7. CDR3 protein: CSAKGTGTGTEAFF. The CDR3 bases are TGCAGTGCTAAGGGGACAGGGACGGGCACTGAAGCTTTCTTT.

The genes are TRBV7-6 and TRBJ1-1, with 8 bases fitting TRBD1. Germline V gene lookup returns CDR1 SGHVS and CDR2 FNYEAQ. This CDR3 is 14 amino acids long. V shed 8 bases and J 5 bases; nucleotides not matched to a gene: 10. The CDR3: CASGTQGDGTEAFF. Written as DNA, the CDR3 is TGTGCCAGCGGCACACAGGGGGATGGTACTGAAGCTTTCTTT.

The genes are TRBV30 and TRBJ2-1, with D possibly TRBD1 on 7 matching bases. The germline V gene has CDR1 GTSNPN and CDR2 SVGIG (reference sequence). This CDR3 is built from 14 residues. V lost 2 bases to trimming and J lost 4 bases, with 12 bases between them. The CDR3, as DNA: TGTGCCTGGAGTAGACAGGGAGGATACAATGAGCAGTTCTTC. As protein: CAWSRQGGYNEQFF.

In the case of this clonotype: The junction departs from the called germline gene at one end, perhaps through a read error. CDR3 sequence reads: CASSLALNYNERFF. The CDR3 nucleotides read TGTGCCAGCAGCTTAGCACTTAACTACAATGAGCGGTTCTTC. The J gene is TRBJ2-1, the V gene TRBV5-6; the D is unclear. Germline lookup yields CDR1 SGHDT and CDR2 YYEEEE. The CDR3 is 14 amino acids.

As concerns this clonotype: The junction does not match germline at one end; this may be a read error. This chain connects TRBV19 to TRBJ2-7; 10 bases fit TRBD1. CDR3 size: 15 residues. CDR1 is LNHDA, CDR2 SQIVND, per germline (reference sequence). CDR3 in amino acids: CASSIRDRGPYKQYF. For the CDR3, the DNA is TGTGCCAGTAGTATCAGGGACAGGGGTCCCTACAAGCAGTACTTC.

There are many counts of this clonotype. The gene calls are TRBV19 and TRBJ2-1; no reliable D call. The germline V gene has CDR1 LNHDA and CDR2 SQIVND (reference sequence). The CDR3 totals 14 residues. The ends were cut back, 5 bases at V and 0 bases at J, with 8 bases in the middle. The CDR3 sequence is CASSLQPSYNEQFF. The CDR3 DNA reads TGTGCCAGTAGTCTCCAGCCCTCCTACAATGAGCAGTTCTTC.

This clonotype has just one count. This may be a read error, as it is one base from a much larger clone. The V call is TRBV27, the J call TRBJ1-4, with D unclear. Germline V gene data show CDR1 as MNHEY and CDR2 as SMNVEV (reference sequence). V lost 3 bases to trimming and J lost 6 bases, with 11 bases between them. The CDR3 has 14 residues. This CDR3 is CASSFRDGDEKLFF. The DNA for the CDR3 is TGTGCCAGCAGTTTTCGTGACGGTGATGAAAAACTGTTTTTT.

This clonotype was seen more than once but under ten times. The chain couples TRBV27 to TRBJ1-2; D is uncertain. Trimming left V 4 bases short and J 2 bases short, with 17 bases between. Germline loops: CDR1 MNHEY, CDR2 SMNVEV (reference sequence). The CDR3 runs 16 residues. The CDR3 region is CASSSPTKNGNYGYTF. The CDR3 DNA reads as TGTGCCAGCAGTTCCCCGACAAAAAACGGAAACTATGGCTACACCTTC.

This clonotype was detected a few times. V gene TRBV28 combines with J gene TRBJ1-5; 8 nucleotides match TRBD1. The CDR3 is 18 residues long. The V gene's germline CDR1 is MDHEN and CDR2 SYDVKM. Trimming took 4 bases from V and 5 from J; bases not matched to a gene: 16. CDR3 sequence reads: CASSYPAQGQGLDQPQHF. In DNA, the CDR3 is TGTGCCAGCAGTTACCCGGCCCAAGGACAGGGTTTAGATCAGCCCCAGCATTTT.

J is TRBJ2-1 and V is TRBV23-1, with 8 bases fitting TRBD1. TRBV23-1 is marked as an open reading frame, function uncertain. Trimming at V came to 8 bases and at J to 7 bases, leaving 7 bases not matched to a gene. This CDR3 spans 13 amino acids. The CDR3 coding sequence is TGCGCCAGCGGCCAGCAGGGGGCGAATGAGCAGTTCTTC. It is translated as CASGQQGANEQFF.

The V gene is TRBV19, the J gene TRBJ2-3; 7 positions match TRBD1. With 6 bases clipped from V and 5 bases from J, the junction kept 5 bases outside the gene matches. This CDR3 comprises 13 residues. Per the germline V gene, CDR1 is LNHDA and CDR2 is SQIVND (reference sequence). The CDR3 DNA sequence: TGTGCCAGTAGCGACAGGGCCCGAGATACGCAGTATTTT. Translated: CASSDRARDTQYF.

Points on this clonotype: Given a much more abundant clone one base away, this may be a read error. Lacking the conserved final phenylalanine or tryptophan, this CDR3 likely reflects a read error. The genes are TRBV20-1 and TRBJ2-7; a weak D match, TRBD1 (6 bases). V was pared by 0 bases and J by 5 bases, with 17 bases between. The CDR3 runs to 15 residues. The germline gives CDR1 DFQATT, CDR2 SNEGSKA (reference sequence). The CDR3 bases are TGCAGTGCTAGAGAGAAAACAGGGTTAGGGAACGAGCAGTACTCC. Translation: CSAREKTGLGNEQYS.

The CDR3 DNA follows: TGTGCCAGCAGCCTACGACAGGGTGTCGACACTGAAGCTTTCTTT. It yields the protein CASSLRQGVDTEAFF. The rearrangement links TRBV7-2 to TRBJ1-1, with 7 bases that match TRBD1. In germline, CDR1 is SGHTA, CDR2 FQGNSA. After removal of 5 bases from V and 3 bases from J, the junction contained 9 bases not matched to a gene. CDR3 length equals 15 residues.

The CDR3 region has the DNA TGTGCCAGCAGCGTTGGTTCTGACTATGGCTACACCTTC. Its protein product is CASSVGSDYGYTF. V and J are TRBV12-3 or TRBV12-4 and TRBJ1-2; D call uncertain. The V end lost 6 bases, the J end lost 3 bases, and 11 bases lay between the germline ends. The CDR3 loop spans 13 amino acids.

This clonotype has ten or more counts. The rearrangement joins TRBV4-3 to TRBJ2-1, with 9 bases lining up with TRBD2. The CDR3 has 14 amino acids. Germline V gene lookup returns CDR1 LGHNA and CDR2 YSLEER. Losses at the gene ends were 6 bases for V and 7 bases for J; bases not matched to a gene: 7. The CDR3 coding sequence is TGCGCCAGCAGTGCGCTAGCGGGGACGAATGAGCAGTTCTTC. It encodes CASSALAGTNEQFF.

This chain's CDR3 is CASSIGRPVYEQFF. The CDR3 nucleotides read TGTGCCAGTAGTATTGGGAGGCCCGTTTATGAGCAGTTCTTC. J is TRBJ2-1 and V is TRBV19; D is possibly TRBD2 (6 bases). There are 14 residues in the CDR3. Trimming left V 3 bases short and J 8 bases short, with 14 bases between. The germline V gene encodes CDR1 LNHDA and CDR2 SQIVND (reference sequence).

The chain uses TRBV7-6 and TRBJ2-7; D ambiguous. The CDR3 has 15 amino acids. Germline CDR1 SGHVS, CDR2 FNYEAQ. Trimming took off 0 bases at V and 4 bases at J, with 13 bases between the two ends. The CDR3: CASSLAPVPEYEQYF. The CDR3 DNA reads TGTGCCAGCAGCTTAGCCCCAGTCCCGGAATACGAGCAGTACTTC.

The chain links TRBV20-1 to TRBJ2-5; D is perhaps TRBD2 (6 bases). The germline V gene encodes CDR1 DFQATT and CDR2 SNEGSKA (reference sequence). The CDR3 covers 15 residues. Deletions cut 5 bases from V and 2 bases from J, with 18 bases between. CDR3 nucleotides: TGCAGTGCTCCTGTCGAGAGCGGGCGTCAAGAGACCCAGTACTTC. Its protein product is CSAPVESGRQETQYF.

This clonotype was seen only a few times. The chain carries TRBV5-1 and TRBJ2-1; 13 positions match TRBD2. The CDR3 covers 16 residues. Per germline, CDR1 SGHRS and CDR2 YFSETQ. V dropped 2 bases and J dropped 7; count of bases not matched to a gene: 6. DNA for the CDR3: TGCGCCAGCAGCTTTATAACTAGCGGGGGGGCGAATGAGCAGTTCTTC. This codes for CASSFITSGGANEQFF.

This clonotype was recorded a few times. The rearrangement joins TRBV20-1 to TRBJ2-3; D is ambiguous. Germline V CDR1 and CDR2: DFQATT, SNEGSKA (reference sequence). The CDR3 totals 12 residues. The V end was cut by 0 bases, the J end by 4 bases, with 5 bases between. The CDR3, as DNA: TGCAGTGCTAGAGATAACTCAGATACGCAGTATTTT. Encoded protein: CSARDNSDTQYF.

This clonotype occurred a few times. This chain connects TRBV12-3 or TRBV12-4 to TRBJ1-6; D not certain. Deletions cut 2 bases from V and 8 bases from J, with 10 bases between. The CDR3 consists of 14 residues. The CDR3 sequence is CASSLHGLDSPLHF. In DNA form, the CDR3 reads TGTGCCAGCAGTTTACACGGTTTGGATTCACCCCTCCACTTT.

The chain combines TRBV6-5 with TRBJ2-1, with 7 bases aligning to TRBD1. Germline CDR1 reads MNHEY; CDR2 reads SVGAGI. The J segment lost 4 bases and the V segment lost 10 bases, leaving 13 bases of the junction unmatched. CDR3 size: 15 residues. The CDR3 is CATYPPGQIYNEQFF. In DNA, the CDR3 is TGTGCCACCTACCCTCCGGGACAGATATACAATGAGCAGTTCTTC.